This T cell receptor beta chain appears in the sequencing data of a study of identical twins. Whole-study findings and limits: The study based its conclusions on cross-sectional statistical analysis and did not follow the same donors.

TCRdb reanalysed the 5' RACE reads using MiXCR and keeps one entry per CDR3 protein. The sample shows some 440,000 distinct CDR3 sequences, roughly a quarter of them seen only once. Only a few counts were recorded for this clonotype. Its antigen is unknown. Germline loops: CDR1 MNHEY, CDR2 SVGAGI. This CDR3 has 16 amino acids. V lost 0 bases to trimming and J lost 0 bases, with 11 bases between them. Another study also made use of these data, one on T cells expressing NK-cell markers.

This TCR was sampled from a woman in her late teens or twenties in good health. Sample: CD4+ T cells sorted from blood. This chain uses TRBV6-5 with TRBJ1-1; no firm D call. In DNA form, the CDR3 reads TGTGCCAGCAGTTACTCGAGTGGGCAGTTGAACACTGAAGCTTTCTTT. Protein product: CASSYSSGQLNTEAFF.